Below, one T cell receptor (beta chain) is given with its context. Its antigen is as yet unknown. In TCRdb, the 5' RACE reads were re-called with MiXCR into one record per CDR3 protein. The sample carries roughly 190,000 distinct CDR3 sequences, 11% recorded once. The data were taken from a study of T cells after yellow fever vaccination. Overall study findings and caveats: Post-booster repertoires again held most primary-vaccination clones (about 95% CD4, 88% CD8). Peaking faster, on day 5 versus 15, the secondary response was nonetheless weaker.

The specimen comprised CD8+ T cells sorted from PBMCs, sampled 15 days after the yellow fever booster vaccination. The receptor's source is a man aged 18 to 29 who received the YFV17D yellow fever vaccine.

CDR3 sequence (DNA): TGTGCCAGCAGTTACCAAGCGGGGGGTGACACAGATACGCAGTATTTT. It is translated as CASSYQAGGDTDTQYF. The V call is TRBV6-2 or TRBV6-3, the J call TRBJ2-3, with 9 positions matching TRBD2. V trimming: 2 bases; J trimming: 2 bases; junction bases outside the gene matches: 5. The CDR3 consists of 16 residues. Germline V gene data show CDR1 as MNHEY and CDR2 as SVGEGT.